This T cell receptor beta chain was captured in a study of blood T cell repertoires in COVID-19. Using immunoSEQ multiplex PCR, the repertoire was profiled, and TCRdb retains in-frame clones only, with some absent. The table has 100,000 to 150,000 clones, under 95% seen once. Source material: peripheral blood. The origin of this receptor is a man aged 55 to 69 with COVID-19, enrolled during active disease.

CDR3 sequence: CASSDRTGDEQYF. In DNA, the CDR3 is TGTGCCAGCAGTGATCGGACAGGGGACGAGCAGTACTTC. This chain uses TRBV6-4 with TRBJ2-7; 9 nucleotides line up with TRBD1. This CDR3 region has 13 residues. Germline values: CDR1 MRHNA, CDR2 SNTAGT. V lost 3 bases, J lost 5 bases, and 2 bases stayed unmatched.